This T cell receptor (beta chain) was found in a study of T cells after yellow fever vaccination. Study at large: Fractions with few cells were prepared using SMART-Seq v4 Ultra Low Input. Study-level findings and limits: Only a small proportion of the clonotypes turned up in both the CD4 and the CD8 compartments, likely arising from convergent recombination. Boosting was followed by the reappearance of most primary-vaccination clones (around 95% CD4, about 88% CD8).

The CDR3 length is 13 residues. CDR1 and CDR2 from the germline V gene are LGHNA and YSLEER. V shed 4 bases, J shed 3 bases, and the junction held 0 bases outside the gene matches. Conversion of TCR transcripts into cDNA relied on 5'RACE template switching, which added a universal primer site and UMIs. TCRdb reanalysed the 5' RACE reads using MiXCR and keeps one entry per CDR3 protein. The repertoire includes 140,000 to 150,000 distinct CDR3 sequences, 5% to 8% of them detected once, and approximately 0.59% sits in the top ten. This clonotype was detected only a few times. Its specificity is not known.

The input for sequencing was CD4+ T cells sorted from PBMCs, taken 10 days after the yellow fever booster vaccination. This rearrangement joins TRBV4-3 to TRBJ2-7; 10 nucleotides align to TRBD2. This clonotype was obtained from a man aged 25-45 years who received the YFV17D yellow fever vaccine. The CDR3 loop reads CASSRLAGYEQYF. CDR3 sequence (DNA): TGCGCCAGCAGCCGACTAGCGGGCTACGAGCAGTACTTC.